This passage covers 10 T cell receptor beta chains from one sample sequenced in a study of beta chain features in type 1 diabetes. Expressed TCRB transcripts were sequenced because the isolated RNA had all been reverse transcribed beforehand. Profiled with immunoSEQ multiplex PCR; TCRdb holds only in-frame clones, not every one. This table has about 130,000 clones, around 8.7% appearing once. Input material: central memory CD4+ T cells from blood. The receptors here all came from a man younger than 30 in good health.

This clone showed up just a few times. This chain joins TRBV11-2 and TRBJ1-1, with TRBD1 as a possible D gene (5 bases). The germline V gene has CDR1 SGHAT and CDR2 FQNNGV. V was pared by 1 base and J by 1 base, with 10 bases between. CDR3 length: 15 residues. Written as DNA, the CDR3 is TGTGCCAGCAGCTTAGTAGACAGAACGAACACTGAAGCTTTCTTT. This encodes CASSLVDRTNTEAFF.

The CDR3 is CASSYQGTGAYEQYF. The DNA of the CDR3 is TGTGCCAGCAGTTACCAAGGGACAGGGGCGTACGAGCAGTACTTC. The chain couples TRBV6-6 to TRBJ2-7, with 10 bases that match TRBD1. The CDR3 length is 15 residues. In germline, CDR1 is MNHNY, CDR2 SVGAGI (reference sequence). With V trimmed by 2 bases and J by 4 bases, 5 bases remained unmatched.

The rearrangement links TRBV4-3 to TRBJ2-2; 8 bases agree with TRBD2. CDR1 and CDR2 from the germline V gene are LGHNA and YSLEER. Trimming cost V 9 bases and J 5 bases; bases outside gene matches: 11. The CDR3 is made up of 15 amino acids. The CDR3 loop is CASRLRGGATGELFF. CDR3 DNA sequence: TGCGCCAGTAGATTACGGGGGGGCGCTACCGGGGAGCTGTTTTTT.

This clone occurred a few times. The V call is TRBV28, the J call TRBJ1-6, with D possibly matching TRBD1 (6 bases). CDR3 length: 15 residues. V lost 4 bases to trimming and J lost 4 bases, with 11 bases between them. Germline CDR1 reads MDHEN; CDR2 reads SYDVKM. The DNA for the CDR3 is TGTGCCAGCAGTTCCCAGGGGACATATAATTCACCCCTCCACTTT. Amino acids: CASSSQGTYNSPLHF.

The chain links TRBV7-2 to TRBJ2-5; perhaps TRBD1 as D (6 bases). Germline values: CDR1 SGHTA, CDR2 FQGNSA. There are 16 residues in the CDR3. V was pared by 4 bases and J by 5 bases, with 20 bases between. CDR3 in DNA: TGTGCCAGCAGCTGGGACATCGTGGGGACGGGGGAGACCCAGTACTTC. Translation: CASSWDIVGTGETQYF.

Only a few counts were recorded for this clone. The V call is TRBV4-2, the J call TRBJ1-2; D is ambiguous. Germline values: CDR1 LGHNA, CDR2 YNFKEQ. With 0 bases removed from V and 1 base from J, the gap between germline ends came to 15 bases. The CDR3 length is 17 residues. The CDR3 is CASSQEEEAGLNYGYTF. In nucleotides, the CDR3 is TGTGCCAGCAGCCAAGAAGAAGAGGCGGGCCTTAACTATGGCTACACCTTC.

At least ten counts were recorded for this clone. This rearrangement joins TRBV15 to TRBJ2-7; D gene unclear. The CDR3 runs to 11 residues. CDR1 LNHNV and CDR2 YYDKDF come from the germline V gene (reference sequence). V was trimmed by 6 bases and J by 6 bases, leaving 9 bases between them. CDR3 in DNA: TGTGCCACCAGGAGTACCGGCGAGCAGTACTTC. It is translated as CATRSTGEQYF.

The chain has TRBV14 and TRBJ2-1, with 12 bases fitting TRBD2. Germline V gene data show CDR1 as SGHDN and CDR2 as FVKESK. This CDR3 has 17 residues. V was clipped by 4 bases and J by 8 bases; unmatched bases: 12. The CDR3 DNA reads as TGTGCCAGCAGCCGCCGGTCTAGCGGGGGGGCTGTCTATGAGCAGTTCTTC. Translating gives CASSRRSSGGAVYEQFF.

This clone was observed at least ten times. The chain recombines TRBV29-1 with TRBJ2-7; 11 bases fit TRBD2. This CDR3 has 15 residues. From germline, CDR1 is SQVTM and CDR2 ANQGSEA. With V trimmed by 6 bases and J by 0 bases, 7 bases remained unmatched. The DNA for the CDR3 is TGCAGCGTGCTAAAACTAGCGGGGGCCTCCTACGAGCAGTACTTC. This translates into CSVLKLAGASYEQYF.

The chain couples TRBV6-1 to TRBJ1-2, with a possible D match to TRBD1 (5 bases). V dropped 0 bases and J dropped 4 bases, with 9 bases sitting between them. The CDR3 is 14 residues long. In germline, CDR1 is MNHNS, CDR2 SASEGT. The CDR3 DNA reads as TGTGCCAGCAGTGAAGCCCAGGGTGCCTATGGCTACACCTTC. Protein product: CASSEAQGAYGYTF.